The next 6 T cell receptor beta chains were all read from a single sample in a study of blood T cell repertoires in COVID-19. Profiled with immunoSEQ multiplex PCR; TCRdb holds only in-frame clones, not every one. The table includes some 340,000 clones, around four fifths detected once. The sequenced sample was peripheral blood. The receptor source for this set is a man aged 25 to 45 with active or convalescent COVID-19.

This chain links TRBV9 with TRBJ1-1; D is undetermined. Germline V CDR1 and CDR2: SGDLS, YYNGEE. The CDR3 sequence is 14 residues long. V was pared by 0 bases and J by 5 bases, with 11 bases between. CDR3 loop: CASSVGGERTEAFF. The CDR3, as DNA: TGTGCCAGCAGCGTAGGTGGGGAGAGGACTGAAGCTTTCTTT.

The genes are TRBV7-9 and TRBJ1-2; a possible D gene is TRBD1 (5 bases). V was trimmed by 5 bases and J by 1 base, leaving 14 bases between them. The CDR3 has 15 amino acids. Germline CDR1 reads SEHNR; CDR2 reads FQNEAQ (reference sequence). CDR3 nucleotide sequence: TGTGCCAGCAGCCGGGCGGGGGAGCATAACTATGGCTACACCTTC. Translated, it gives CASSRAGEHNYGYTF.

V gene TRBV4-2 combines with J gene TRBJ1-3, with D hard to call. The CDR3 is made up of 14 amino acids. Germline V gives CDR1 LGHNA, CDR2 YNFKEQ. Trimming stripped 2 bases from V and 0 bases from J, with 5 bases between. In DNA, the CDR3 is TGTGCCAGCAGCCAACTCCTCTCTGGAAACACCATATATTTT. This gives the protein CASSQLLSGNTIYF.

The V gene is TRBV5-1, the J gene TRBJ2-2; a weak D match, TRBD2 (7 bases). The CDR3 consists of 15 residues. The V end was cut by 7 bases, the J end by 6 bases, with 19 bases between. Per the germline V gene, CDR1 is SGHRS and CDR2 is YFSETQ. The CDR3 coding sequence is TGCGCCAGCGTCCCTGGCGGGGGCACCTCCGGGGAGCTGTTTTTT. Amino acid sequence: CASVPGGGTSGELFF.

This clone was seen a few times. The chain is built from TRBV5-5 and TRBJ1-1; TRBD1 might be the D (6 bases). Trimming took 4 bases from V and 3 from J, leaving 19 bases between them. The CDR3 has 16 residues. Germline loops: CDR1 SGHKS, CDR2 YYEKEE (reference sequence). The CDR3 loop reads CASSARTVLVDTEAFF. CDR3 sequence (DNA): TGTGCCAGCAGCGCGAGGACAGTTCTTGTGGACACTGAAGCTTTCTTT.

The J gene is TRBJ1-6, the V gene TRBV6-5; D call uncertain. This CDR3 has 13 residues. Germline values: CDR1 MNHEY, CDR2 SVGAGI. The V and J ends lost 8 bases and 12 bases respectively, with 17 bases between them. The CDR3 DNA sequence: TGTGCCAGCCACCCCCAGCGTCCGGGACCCCTCCACTTT. It specifies CASHPQRPGPLHF.